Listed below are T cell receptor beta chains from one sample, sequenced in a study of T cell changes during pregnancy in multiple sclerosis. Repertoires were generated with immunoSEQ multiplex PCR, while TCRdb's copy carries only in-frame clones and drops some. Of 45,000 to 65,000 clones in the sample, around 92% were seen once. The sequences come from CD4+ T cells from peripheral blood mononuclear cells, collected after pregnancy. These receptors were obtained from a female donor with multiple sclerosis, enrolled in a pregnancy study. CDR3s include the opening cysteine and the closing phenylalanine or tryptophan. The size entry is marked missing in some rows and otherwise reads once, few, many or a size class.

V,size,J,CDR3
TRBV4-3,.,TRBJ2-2,CASSLDRVANTGELFF
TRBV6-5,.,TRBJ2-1,CASSPTGINEQFF
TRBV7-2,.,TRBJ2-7,CASSPPRWPYEQYF
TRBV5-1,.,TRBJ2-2,CASSLDRANTGELFF
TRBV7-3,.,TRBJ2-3,CASSRTSGSDTQYF
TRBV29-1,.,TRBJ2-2,CSAGLNTGELFF
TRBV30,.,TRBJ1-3,CASGSSGNTIYF
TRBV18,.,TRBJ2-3,CASSPRSGTDTQYF
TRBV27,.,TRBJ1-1,CASSLTPLNTEAFF
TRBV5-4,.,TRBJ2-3,CASSLPNQGRTDTQYF
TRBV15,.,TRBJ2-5,CATSRDREREATQYF
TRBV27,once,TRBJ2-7,CASRRGTAREQYF
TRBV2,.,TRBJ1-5,CASSPTNTDRAGQPQHF
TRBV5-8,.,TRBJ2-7,CASSVTGQGRDEQYF
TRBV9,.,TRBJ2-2,CASSAGTSISYGELFF
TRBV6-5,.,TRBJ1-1,CASRDDRGGNTEAFF
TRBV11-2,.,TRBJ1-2,CASSLRQGHYGYTF
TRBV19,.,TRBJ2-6,CASSPLVSGANVLTF
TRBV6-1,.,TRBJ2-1,CASSGRQSDEQFF
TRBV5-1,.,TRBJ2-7,CASSFGLGLAYEQYF
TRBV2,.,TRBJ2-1,CVSSERGGTGGFEQFF
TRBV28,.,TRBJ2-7,CASNPGTVLNEQYF
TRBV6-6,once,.,CASSYSGRSYEQYF
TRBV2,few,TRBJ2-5,CASKSGRGETQYF
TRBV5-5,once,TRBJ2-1,CASSLRGTSAYNEQFF
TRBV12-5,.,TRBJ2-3,CASGAGTSGRTDTQYF
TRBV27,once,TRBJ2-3,CASSLLGLADSTDTQYF
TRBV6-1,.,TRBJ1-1,CASRTGNTEAFF
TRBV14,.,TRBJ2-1,CASSQDQLAVYNEQFF
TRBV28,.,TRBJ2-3,CASSYNPGTQYF
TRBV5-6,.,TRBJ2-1,CASSPGGSSNEQFF
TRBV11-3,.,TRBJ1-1,CASSLRTGVNTEAFF
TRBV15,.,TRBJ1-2,CATSRDSQRKGAGYTF
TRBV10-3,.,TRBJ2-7,CAISKQGNEQYF
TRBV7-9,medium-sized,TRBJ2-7,CASSRWTGLREQYF
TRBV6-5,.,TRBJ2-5,CASSWSTETQYF
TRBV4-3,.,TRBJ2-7,CASSQSVGRGMGPYEQYF
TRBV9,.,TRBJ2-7,CASSPPQGREIKGEQYF
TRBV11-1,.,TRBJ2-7,CASSRSWDNYEQYF
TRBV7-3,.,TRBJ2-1,CASSPLGHNEQFF
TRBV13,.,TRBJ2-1,CASMFRYNEQFF
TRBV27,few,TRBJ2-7,CASSGGRYEQYF
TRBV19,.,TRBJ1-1,CASSIFKNTEAFF
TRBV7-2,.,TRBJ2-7,CASSFQGRSSYEQYF
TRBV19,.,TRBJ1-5,CASSPDRGRDQPQHF
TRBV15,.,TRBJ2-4,CATSSRLAGGGRNIQYF
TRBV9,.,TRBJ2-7,CASSEGRANSYEQYF
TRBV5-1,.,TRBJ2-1,CASSPRVMGANNEQFF
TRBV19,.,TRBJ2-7,CASSKQGSGSYEQYF
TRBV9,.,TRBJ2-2,CASSVTGGYTRELFF
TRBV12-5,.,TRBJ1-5,CASGLSTGGPNQPQHF
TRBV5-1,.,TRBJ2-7,CASSLWSGSPYEQYF
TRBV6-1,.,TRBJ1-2,CASSDRSYYGYTF
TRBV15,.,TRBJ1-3,CATSRRGQRPGNTIYF
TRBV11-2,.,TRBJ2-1,CASSLGASGGTNEQFF